This T cell receptor beta chain was identified in a study of T cell repertoires in cytomegalovirus infection. Looking at the study overall: Evidence of both CMV infection and a matching HLA type came from public TCR beta signatures. Study outcomes and limitations: Summed frequency of public TCR beta families distinguished CMV carriers with the relevant HLA. HLA-C-restricted, CMV-specific TCR beta clonotypes were dominant ex vivo.

TCRdb passed the reads through MiXCR, listing each CDR3 protein once. The sample holds around 100,000 distinct CDR3 sequences, about a tenth seen once. This clonotype occurred many times. Its antigen is undetermined. The sample taken for sequencing was PBMCs, sequenced either directly or after in vitro stimulation (not recorded which). This clonotype was obtained from a human donor in good health (CMV status not recorded). Some clones in this sample may be carry-over from other donors' samples.

The CDR3 loop reads CASSFNLRSSGNTIYF. In DNA form, the CDR3 reads TGTGCCAGCAGCTTTAACCTACGATCCTCTGGAAACACCATATATTTT. The chain has TRBV7-9 and TRBJ1-3; D is unclear. The CDR3 covers 16 residues. Trimming took 3 bases from V and 0 from J, leaving 12 bases between them. Germline CDR1 is SEHNR and CDR2 is FQNEAQ (reference sequence).